The 5 T cell receptor beta chains given below trace back to one sample, sequenced in a study of blood T cell repertoires in COVID-19 (dated by TCRdb to 2020 to 2022). The library relied on the immunoSEQ multiplex PCR assay. TCRdb stores this immuneACCESS table with in-frame sequences only. Part of the clones is absent; in the studies checked, under half of the shortfall reflects unresolved V genes, and no reason is known for the rest. This sample holds fewer than 6,000 clones; roughly 90% were observed only once. The ten biggest clones cover less than 3.5% of the sample. Material: peripheral blood. These receptors all come from a woman aged 80 or older with acute or convalescent COVID-19.

J is TRBJ2-5 and V is TRBV5-1, with D uncertain. The CDR3 sequence is 14 residues long. Germline V gives CDR1 SGHRS, CDR2 YFSETQ. The V gene lost 1 base and the J gene lost 2 bases, with 9 bases spanning the gap. The CDR3 region has the DNA TGCGCCAGCAGCTTGATCCCAGAACAAGAGACCCAGTACTTC. It translates to CASSLIPEQETQYF.

The CDR3 sequence is CASSYSRGIGANVLTF. CDR3 DNA sequence: TGTGCCAGCTCCTATAGCAGGGGGATTGGGGCCAACGTCCTGACTTTC. The chain combines TRBV18 with TRBJ2-6; TRBD1 matches 7 bases. The trim removed 6 bases at V and 3 bases at J, leaving 8 bases unmatched. From germline, CDR1 is KGHSH and CDR2 LQKENI. The length of the CDR3 is 16 residues.

This clone has a handful of counts. The chain joins TRBV11-1 to TRBJ1-5, with a weak D call TRBD1 (5 bases). CDR1 is SGHAT, CDR2 FQDESV, per germline (reference sequence). V was cut by 5 bases and J by 7 bases, with 21 bases left in between. This CDR3 comprises 16 residues. The CDR3 sequence: CASSLRRGLLRQPQHF. In DNA form, the CDR3 reads TGTGCCAGCAGCCTAAGGCGGGGACTACTGAGGCAGCCCCAGCATTTT.

The chain joins TRBV5-1 to TRBJ2-3; D is perhaps TRBD2 (5 bases). Trimming took 4 bases from V and 5 from J, leaving 17 bases between them. Germline V gene lookup returns CDR1 SGHRS and CDR2 YFSETQ. This CDR3 spans 15 amino acids. Here the CDR3 DNA reads TGCGCCAGCAGCCCGACGACCAGCCGGGGAGATACGCAGTATTTT. The encoded protein is CASSPTTSRGDTQYF. Drawing the rest from reference TRBV5-1 and TRBJ2-3, the complete variable domain is KAGVTQTPRYLIKTRGQQVTLSCSPISGHRSVSWYQQTPGQGLQFLFEYFSETQRNKGNFPGRFSGRQFSNSRSEMNVSTLELGDSALYLCASSPTTSRGDTQYFGPGTRLTVL.

The genes are TRBV29-1 and TRBJ2-3; 9 positions agree with TRBD1. Germline CDR1 and CDR2: SQVTM and ANQGSEA. The CDR3 loop spans 14 amino acids. Trimming removed 6 bases from V and 0 bases from J; junction bases left unmatched: 4. In DNA form, the CDR3 reads TGCAGCGTCGAACAGGGGGCTAGCACAGATACGCAGTATTTT. Its protein is CSVEQGASTDTQYF.